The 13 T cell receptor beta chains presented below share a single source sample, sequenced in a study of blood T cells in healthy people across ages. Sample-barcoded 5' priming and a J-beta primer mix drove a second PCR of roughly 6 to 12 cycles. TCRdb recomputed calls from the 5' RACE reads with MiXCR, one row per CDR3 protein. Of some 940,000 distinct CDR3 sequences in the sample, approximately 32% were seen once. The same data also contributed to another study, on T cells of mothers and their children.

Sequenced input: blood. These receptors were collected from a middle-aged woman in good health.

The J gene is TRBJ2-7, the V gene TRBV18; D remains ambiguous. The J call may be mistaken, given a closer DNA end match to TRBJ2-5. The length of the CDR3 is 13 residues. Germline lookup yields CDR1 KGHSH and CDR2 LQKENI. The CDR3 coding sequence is TGTGCCAGCTCACCGCCCTCCGAGTGGACCCAGTACTTC. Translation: CASSPPSEWTQYF.

CDR3 amino acids: CSAAGQAYDQPQHF. CDR3 sequence (DNA): TGCAGTGCCGCGGGACAGGCTTACGATCAGCCCCAGCATTTT. The chain is built from TRBV20-1 and TRBJ1-5; 8 bases line up with TRBD1. Germline trimming cut 6 bases from V and 5 bases from J; bases unmatched to any gene: 9. The CDR3 length is 14 residues. Looked up from germline, CDR1 is DFQATT and CDR2 is SNEGSKA (reference sequence).

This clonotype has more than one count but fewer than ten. CDR3 nucleotide sequence: TGTGCCAGCAGCCACCGGGACAACTACGAGCAGTACTTC. Translating it yields CASSHRDNYEQYF. This chain connects TRBV12-3 or TRBV12-4 to TRBJ2-7; a possible D gene is TRBD1 (6 bases). The CDR3 sequence is 13 residues long. The V gene lost 6 bases and the J gene lost 3 bases, with 12 bases spanning the gap.

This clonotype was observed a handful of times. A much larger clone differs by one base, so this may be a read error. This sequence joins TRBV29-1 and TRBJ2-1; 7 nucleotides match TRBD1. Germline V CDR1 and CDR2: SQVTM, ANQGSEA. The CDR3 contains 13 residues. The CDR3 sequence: CNTGTVFYNEQFF. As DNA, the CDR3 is TGCAACACCGGGACAGTGTTCTACAATGAGCAGTTCTTC.

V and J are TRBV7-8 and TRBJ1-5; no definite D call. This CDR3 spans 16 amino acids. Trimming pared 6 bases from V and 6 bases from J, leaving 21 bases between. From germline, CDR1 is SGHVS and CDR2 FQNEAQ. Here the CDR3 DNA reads TGTGCCAGCAGTCTTGACCTGAGACGGGGAAGTCAGCCCCAGCATTTT. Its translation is CASSLDLRRGSQPQHF.

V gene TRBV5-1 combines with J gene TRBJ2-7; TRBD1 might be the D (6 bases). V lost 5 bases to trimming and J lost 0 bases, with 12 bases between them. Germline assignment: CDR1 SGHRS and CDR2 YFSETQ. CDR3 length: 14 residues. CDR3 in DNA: TGCGCCAGCAGAGGGACAACATCCTCCTACGAGCAGTACTTC. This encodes CASRGTTSSYEQYF.

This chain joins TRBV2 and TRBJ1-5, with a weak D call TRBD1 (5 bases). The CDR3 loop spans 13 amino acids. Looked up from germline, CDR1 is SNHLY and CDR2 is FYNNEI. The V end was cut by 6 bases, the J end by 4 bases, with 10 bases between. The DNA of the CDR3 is TGTGCCAGCAGAGTCAGGGAAAATCAGCCCCAGCATTTT. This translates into CASRVRENQPQHF.

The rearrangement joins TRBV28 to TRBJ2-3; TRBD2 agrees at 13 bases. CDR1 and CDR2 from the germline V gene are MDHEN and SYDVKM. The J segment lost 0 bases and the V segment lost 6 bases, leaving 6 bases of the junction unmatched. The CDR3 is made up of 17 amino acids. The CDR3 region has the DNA TGTGCCAGCAGGTCTAGACTAGCGGGGGGTAGCACAGATACGCAGTATTTT. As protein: CASRSRLAGGSTDTQYF.

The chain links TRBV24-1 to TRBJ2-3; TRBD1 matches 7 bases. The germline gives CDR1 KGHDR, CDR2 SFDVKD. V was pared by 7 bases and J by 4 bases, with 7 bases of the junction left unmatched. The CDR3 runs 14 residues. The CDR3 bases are TGTGCCACCAGAGGGACAGATCGAGCAGATACGCAGTATTTT. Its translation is CATRGTDRADTQYF.

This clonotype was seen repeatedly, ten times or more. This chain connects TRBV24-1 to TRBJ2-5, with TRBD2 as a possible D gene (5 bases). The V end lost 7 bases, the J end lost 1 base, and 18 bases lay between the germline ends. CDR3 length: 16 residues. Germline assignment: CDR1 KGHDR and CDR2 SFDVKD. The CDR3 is CATSSGFGVPQETQYF. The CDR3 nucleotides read TGTGCCACCAGCTCAGGTTTCGGGGTCCCCCAAGAGACCCAGTACTTC.

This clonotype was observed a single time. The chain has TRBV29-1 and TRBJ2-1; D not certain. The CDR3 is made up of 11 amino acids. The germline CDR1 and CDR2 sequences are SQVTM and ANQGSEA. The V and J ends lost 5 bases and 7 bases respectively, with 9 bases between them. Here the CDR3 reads CSVSGWNEQFF. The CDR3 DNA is TGCAGCGTTTCCGGTTGGAATGAGCAGTTCTTC.

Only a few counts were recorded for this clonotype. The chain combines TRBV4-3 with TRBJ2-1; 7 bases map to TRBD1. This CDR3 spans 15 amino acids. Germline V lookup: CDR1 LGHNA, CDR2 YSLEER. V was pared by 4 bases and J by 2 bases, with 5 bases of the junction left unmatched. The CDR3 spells CASSPGTDPYNEQFF. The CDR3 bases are TGCGCCAGCAGCCCCGGGACAGATCCCTACAATGAGCAGTTCTTC.

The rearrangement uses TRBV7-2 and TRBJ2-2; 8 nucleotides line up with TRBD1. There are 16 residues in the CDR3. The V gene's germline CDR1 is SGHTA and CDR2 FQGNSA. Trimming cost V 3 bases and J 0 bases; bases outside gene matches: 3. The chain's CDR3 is CASSFYRGSNTGELFF. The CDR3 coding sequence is TGTGCCAGCAGCTTCTACAGGGGGTCGAACACCGGGGAGCTGTTTTTT.